This entry is about one T cell receptor beta chain. Its antigen remains unidentified. This entry belongs to a study of cytomegalovirus exposure and HLA in healthy donors. The CDR3 extends over 14 amino acids. Trimming stripped 10 bases from V and 3 bases from J, with 16 bases between. Germline V lookup: CDR1 WSHSY, CDR2 SAAADI. The study's findings and limits: Reported findings show TCR beta sequences accurately forecast HLA-A and HLA-B alleles in most subjects.

This PCR relied on a set of 60 Vbeta primers and 13 Jbeta primers. In the study's own analysis: Unique TCR beta chains numbered roughly 83 million in a later analysis, with 10 million to 14 million shared. The table came from immunoSEQ multiplex PCR; TCRdb's copy has only in-frame clones and leaves some out. The DNA was the basis for D and trimming; V, J and clone size are from that table. This table has about 130,000 clones, about 15% appearing once. The gene calls are TRBV10-2 and TRBJ2-1, with D possibly being TRBD1 (5 bases). The source of this sequence is a female donor in good health and CMV-seropositive. Sequencing was carried out using PBMCs. CDR3 residues: CATMETDHYNEQFF. The DNA of the CDR3 is TGCGCCACCATGGAGACAGACCACTACAATGAGCAGTTCTTC.